This T cell receptor (beta chain) was retrieved from a study of breast tumors, draining lymph nodes, adjacent tissues. This CDR3 is built from 16 residues. Per the germline V gene, CDR1 is SGHAT and CDR2 is FQDESV (reference sequence). TCRdb re-called the multiplex PCR reads with MiXCR, one entry per CDR3 protein. Among about 200,000 distinct CDR3 sequences listed, around 34% were seen once. Comments on this clonotype: One base away lies a much larger clone, so this may be a sequencing read error.

Samples came from axillary lymph nodes draining the breast cancer. The chain couples TRBV11-1 to TRBJ1-2; the D gene is possibly TRBD1 (5 bases). This receptor was taken from a female donor with breast cancer. Some clones in this sample may be carry-over from other donors' samples. The source material was axillary lymph node tissue. DNA for the CDR3: TGCGCCAGCAGCCCGATATACGGCGCCGGGGGCTATGGCTACACCTTC. As protein: CASSPIYGAGGYGYTF.